The entry below gives a single T cell receptor beta chain sequence along with its context. The germline gene is not matched at one end of the junction; a read error may be the cause. This sample stems from a study of CD8 T cells in Susac syndrome. This CDR3 is built from 15 residues. Germline V gene lookup returns CDR1 MNHEY and CDR2 SMNVEV (reference sequence). RNA was extracted with the RNeasy kit, and a quantity of about 0.45 to 1 ug was reverse transcribed using random hexamers. TCRdb processed the immunoSEQ multiplex PCR reads anew with MiXCR; each CDR3 protein has one entry. Found here are about 400,000 distinct CDR3 sequences, 85% to 90% of them singletons; the top ten hold about 0.12%.

The sample comprised CD8+ T cells from PBMCs. The sequence was collected from a human donor with multiple sclerosis. J is TRBJ2-1 and V is TRBV27; unclear D gene. CDR3 nucleotides: TGTGCCAGCAGTTTATCCCTTGACATGTACAATGGGCAGTTCTTC. Amino acids: CASSLSLDMYNGQFF.